Listed below are T cell receptor beta chains from one sample, sequenced in a study of identical twins. Via MiXCR, TCRdb re-called the 5' RACE reads, giving one row per CDR3 protein. The data contain about 240,000 distinct CDR3 sequences, roughly 10% of them singletons. The sample was memory T cells sorted from blood. Source of these receptors: a man between 50 and 59 years old in good health. CDR3s leave out the opening cysteine and the closing phenylalanine or tryptophan.

CDR3,V,length
SAGTGLAGGEQY,TRBV20-1,12
ASSFPRGGARLVDTQY,TRBV11-1,16
ASSQRRPANTGELF,TRBV2,14
ASRPAGGITDTQY,TRBV25-1,13
SVEQGAGGYT,TRBV29-1,10
ASSTAPSGTNTGELF,TRBV5-5,15
SARDRTRGQETQY,TRBV20-1,13
ASRVSTEAF,TRBV7-2,9
ASSPRPGNQPQH,TRBV27,12
ASSLDRYRGGETQY,TRBV28,14
SARPTGDGEKLF,TRBV20-1,12